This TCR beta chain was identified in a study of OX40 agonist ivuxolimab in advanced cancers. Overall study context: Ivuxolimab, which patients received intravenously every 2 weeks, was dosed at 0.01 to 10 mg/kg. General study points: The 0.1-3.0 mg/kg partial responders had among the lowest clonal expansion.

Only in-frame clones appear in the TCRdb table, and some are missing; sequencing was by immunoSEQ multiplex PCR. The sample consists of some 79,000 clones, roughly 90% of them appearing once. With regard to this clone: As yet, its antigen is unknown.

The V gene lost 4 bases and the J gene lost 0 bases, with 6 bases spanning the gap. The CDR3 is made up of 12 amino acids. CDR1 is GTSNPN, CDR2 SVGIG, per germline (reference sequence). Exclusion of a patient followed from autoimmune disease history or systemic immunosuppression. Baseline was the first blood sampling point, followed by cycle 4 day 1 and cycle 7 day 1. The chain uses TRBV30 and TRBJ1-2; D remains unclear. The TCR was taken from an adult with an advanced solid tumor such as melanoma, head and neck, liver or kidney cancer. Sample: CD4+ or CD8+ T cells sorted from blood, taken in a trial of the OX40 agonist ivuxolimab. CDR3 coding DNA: TGTGCCTGGACAGCCGCTAACTATGGCTACACCTTC. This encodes CAWTAANYGYTF.